This TCR beta chain was identified in a study of cytomegalovirus exposure and HLA in healthy donors. The study's findings and limits: When the data were analyzed later, several of the most significant clusters appeared to be linked to common viral pathogens.

Germline V gene data show CDR1 as LNHDA and CDR2 as SQIVND (reference sequence). The trim removed 5 bases at V and 4 bases at J, leaving 2 bases unmatched. The CDR3 totals 14 residues. PCR primers comprised 60 Vbeta and 13 Jbeta primers. Sequenced by immunoSEQ multiplex PCR; TCRdb stores in-frame clones only, minus some. The sample records 150,000 or so clones, roughly four fifths being singletons. Regarding this clone: Its antigen is still unknown.

The sequencing sample was made of PBMCs. The rearrangement joins TRBV19 to TRBJ2-5, with TRBD1 identical over 12 bases. The TCR was taken from a man between 45 and 60 years old in good health and CMV-seropositive. CDR3 DNA: TGTGCCAGTAGTGCGGGACAGGGGGCAGAGACCCAGTACTTC. Translated: CASSAGQGAETQYF.